Sequencing of this T cell receptor beta chain was carried out in a study of T-cell reconstitution after alpha-beta-depleted transplantation in children (dated by TCRdb to 2015 to 2016). As for the study more broadly: Using TCR repertoire profiling, the study followed T-cell immune reconstitution in a quantitative way in children after TCRalphabeta/CD19-depleted allogeneic hematopoietic cell transplantation.

Library preparation used PCR. Sequencing was performed on an Illumina HiSeq 2500. TCR libraries were prepared with molecular barcoding, using unique molecular identifiers to normalize TCRbeta repertoire quantification. The raw public data were reprocessed by TCRdb itself: fastp quality trimming at Q25, MiXCR clonotype calling, in-frame beta chains only. Identical CDR3 protein sequences are pooled into one entry, listed with their most common genes and DNA. The table for this sample lists hundreds of thousands of distinct CDR3 sequences; roughly 17% of them were counted only once. 1.1% of the sample belongs to the ten largest clones. This clonotype has just a few counts. The antigen this receptor binds is unknown. Per-base quality was not reported, and no clone a single base away is much larger than it. Reading from cysteine to phenylalanine, the CDR3 counts 12 amino acids. Just CDR3 DNA is preserved here, 36 bases in frame from base 1. The CDR1 and CDR2 encoded by the germline V gene (reference sequence) are DFQATT and SNEGSKA. V lost 7 bases and J lost 5 bases; the stretch between them is 11 bases long.

The V gene is TRBV20-1 and the J gene is TRBJ1-4; the D segment could be TRBD1, given 5 matching bases. The sample was PBMCs from the stem cell graft donor, taken from the stem cell graft. This sequence originates from a human donor who donated a stem cell graft to a child with acute myeloid leukemia. Here is the DNA: TGCAGTGTGGTACAGGAGAATGAAAAACTGTTTTTT. Translated, this is CSVVQENEKLFF.